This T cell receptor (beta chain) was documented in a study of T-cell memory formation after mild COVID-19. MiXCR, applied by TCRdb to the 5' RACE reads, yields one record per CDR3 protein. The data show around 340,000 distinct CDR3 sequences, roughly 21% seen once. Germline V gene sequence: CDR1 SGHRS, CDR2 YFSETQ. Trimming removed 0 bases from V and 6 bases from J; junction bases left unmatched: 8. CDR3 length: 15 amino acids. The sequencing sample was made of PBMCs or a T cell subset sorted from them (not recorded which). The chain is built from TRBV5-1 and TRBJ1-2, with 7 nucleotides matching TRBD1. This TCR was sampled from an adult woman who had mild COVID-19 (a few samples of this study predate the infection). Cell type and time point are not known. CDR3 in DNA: TGCGCCAGCAGCTTGGCCGGGGACAGAGGCGATGGCTACACCTTC. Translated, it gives CASSLAGDRGDGYTF.